Included here is one T cell receptor beta chain sequence, with context. Its antigen is currently unknown. CDR3 length equals 14 residues. V lost 5 bases and J lost 7; bases outside the gene matches: 11. Per the germline V gene, CDR1 is SGHVS and CDR2 is FNYEAQ. Though nominally healthy at sampling, donors likely had unrecorded immune exposures. The data were taken from a study of cytomegalovirus exposure and HLA in healthy donors. Study results and caveats: The authors assumed roughly uniform sequencing depth across donors for presence/absence analyses. Exclusion applied to some V segments, including TRBV6-2 and TRBV6-3, as they were indistinguishable.

The primer mix had 60 Vbeta and 13 Jbeta primers. TCRdb's copy holds only in-frame clones and misses some; the assay was immunoSEQ multiplex PCR. This sample has approximately 170,000 clones, with roughly 79% found just once. The sequenced material came from PBMCs. V is TRBV7-6 and J is TRBJ2-7, with TRBD1 matching 7 bases. This receptor was taken from a woman in her thirties or forties in good health and CMV-seropositive. CDR3 in amino acids: CASSPQAPTGEQYF. The CDR3 region has the DNA TGTGCCAGCAGCCCCCAGGCCCCGACAGGGGAGCAGTACTTC.